This TCR beta chain stems from a study of metastatic and nonmetastatic thyroid tumors. Study overall: Repertoire data that came from the blood and tumor or nodule tissue of malignant and benign thyroid patients were compared.

Each patient went into thyroid surgery without having received any treatment. Regarding the study as a whole: Across blood and tumor, TCR beta diversity in malignant thyroid tumors was reportedly significantly higher than in benign nodules.

Authors' processing steps: Using the CDR3 differences seen across clinicopathological groups, the authors built a distant-metastasis classifier for papillary thyroid cancer, which was meant to discriminate distant-metastatic patients. With MiXCR, TCRdb reprocessed the PCR reads. None of the V and J calls come from the authors' own analysis; TCRdb made them. The profile shows about 24,000 clones, approximately 24% of them singletons. The CDR3 has 20 residues. Germline CDR1 reads DFQATT; CDR2 reads SNEGSKA (reference sequence). V was cut by 5 bases and J by 7 bases, with 38 bases left in between. This clone turned up a few times. Antigen: not known.

The sequencing sample was made of blood. This receptor was taken from a male donor with papillary thyroid cancer or a benign thyroid nodule (not recorded which). Some clones in this sample may be carry-over from other donors' samples. The rearrangement joins TRBV20-1 to TRBJ2-5; D might be TRBD1 (8 bases). CDR3 sequence reads: CSAPTGVDASGVTRTGTQYF. CDR3 nucleotides: TGCAGTGCTCCGACAGGGGTTGATGCTAGCGGAGTAACACGGACGGGGACCCAGTACTTC.